These 20 T cell receptor beta chains were all obtained from the same sample, sequenced in a study of neurological immune-mediated disorders. MiXCR, applied by TCRdb to the 5' RACE reads, yields one record per CDR3 protein. The table has more than 15,000 distinct CDR3 sequences, around 13% seen once. The specimen was CD4+ T cells from blood. All receptors come from a woman aged 55-69 years with HTLV-1-associated myelopathy (HAM/TSP).

This clonotype was counted ten times or more. The genes are TRBV7-2 and TRBJ1-1; 8 bases map to TRBD1. V gave up 5 bases and J gave up 5 bases; unmatched junction bases: 7. Germline-derived CDR1 and CDR2 are SGHTA and FQGNSA. CDR3 size: 14 residues. CDR3 residues: CASSPRTGRTEAFF. Written as DNA, the CDR3 is TGTGCCAGCAGCCCCCGGACAGGGCGGACTGAAGCTTTCTTT.

The chain uses TRBV12-3 or TRBV12-4 and TRBJ1-1, with TRBD1 matching over 9 bases. CDR3 length: 14 amino acids. With 9 bases clipped from V and 2 bases from J, the junction kept 7 bases outside the gene matches. The CDR3 sequence is CASNRDRANTEAFF. CDR3 in DNA: TGTGCCAGTAACCGGGACAGGGCCAACACTGAAGCTTTCTTT.

This clonotype was observed many times. This chain uses TRBV19 with TRBJ1-5; weak D call: TRBD1 (6 bases). With 7 bases removed from V and 1 base from J, the gap between germline ends came to 14 bases. Germline CDR1 LNHDA, CDR2 SQIVND (reference sequence). The CDR3 covers 15 residues. CDR3 amino acids: CASIIRTASNQPQHF. CDR3 sequence (DNA): TGTGCCAGTATTATCAGGACAGCAAGCAATCAGCCCCAGCATTTT.

This clonotype is labeled as medium-sized. The V and J genes are TRBV20-1 and TRBJ1-1; 11 nucleotides agree with TRBD1. The germline V gene encodes CDR1 DFQATT and CDR2 SNEGSKA (reference sequence). The V gene end was trimmed by 3 bases and the J gene end by 4 bases; junction bases not matched to a gene: 7. This CDR3 spans 15 amino acids. In nucleotides, the CDR3 is TGCAGTGCTAGCCCCCGGACAGGGGGCTTCACTGAAGCTTTCTTT. Its translation is CSASPRTGGFTEAFF.

This clonotype was found many times. The junction departs from germline at one end; a sequencing error may be responsible. The chain joins TRBV25-1 to TRBJ2-1, with 13 bases aligning to TRBD2. Per the germline V gene, CDR1 is MGHDK and CDR2 is SYGVNS. This CDR3 comprises 12 residues. In DNA, the CDR3 is TGTGCCAGCAGTGCACTAGCGGGAGGGCCCATCTTC. Residues: CASSALAGGPIF.

Judged by abundance, this clonotype is medium-sized (0.01 to 0.1%). This sequence joins TRBV5-1 and TRBJ2-7, with D uncertain. Trimming took 4 bases from V and 3 from J, leaving 20 bases between them. The CDR3 totals 16 residues. The germline V gene encodes CDR1 SGHRS and CDR2 YFSETQ. The CDR3 here is CASSPSLIQVHYEQYF. The CDR3 DNA sequence: TGCGCCAGCAGCCCTTCGCTCATTCAGGTTCACTACGAGCAGTACTTC. Combining the CDR3 with reference TRBV5-1 and TRBJ2-7 gives the whole variable domain KAGVTQTPRYLIKTRGQQVTLSCSPISGHRSVSWYQQTPGQGLQFLFEYFSETQRNKGNFPGRFSGRQFSNSRSEMNVSTLELGDSALYLCASSPSLIQVHYEQYFGPGTRLTVT.

This clonotype was found many times. The V call is TRBV20-1, the J call TRBJ2-1; 9 bases align to TRBD2. Losses at the gene ends were 5 bases for V and 3 bases for J; bases not matched to a gene: 5. The V gene's germline CDR1 is DFQATT and CDR2 SNEGSKA (reference sequence). CDR3 length: 14 amino acids. The DNA of the CDR3 is TGCAGTGCTGCGCCTAGCGGGGTCTACAATGAGCAGTTCTTC. As protein: CSAAPSGVYNEQFF.

This clonotype appeared many times. This chain connects TRBV11-2 to TRBJ2-2; 7 positions agree with TRBD2. CDR3 length: 16 residues. Per the germline V gene, CDR1 is SGHAT and CDR2 is FQNNGV. Trimming took 2 bases from V and 4 from J; bases not matched to a gene: 7. This CDR3 is CASSLQRGPGTGELFF. The CDR3 bases are TGTGCCAGCAGCTTACAGCGGGGCCCGGGCACCGGGGAGCTGTTTTTT.

This clonotype was found many times. The chain carries TRBV7-2 and TRBJ2-1; 15 bases agree with TRBD2. Germline CDR1 is SGHTA and CDR2 is FQGNSA. The junction had 10 bases not matched to a gene; V was cut back by 6 bases and J by 4 bases. CDR3 length equals 18 residues. The CDR3 protein is CASRSRPGTSGGYNEQFF. The CDR3 coding sequence is TGTGCCAGCAGGTCTCGCCCAGGGACTAGCGGGGGGTACAATGAGCAGTTCTTC.

This clonotype has ten or more counts. The rearrangement uses TRBV2 and TRBJ2-3, with D perhaps matching TRBD1 (6 bases). The CDR3 runs to 15 residues. Trimming removed 1 base at V and 4 bases at J, with 12 bases between. Germline V gene data show CDR1 as SNHLY and CDR2 as FYNNEI. CDR3 coding DNA: TGTGCCAGCAGTGAAGACAGGGCCATTTCAGATACGCAGTATTTT. Translated, it gives CASSEDRAISDTQYF.

At least ten counts were recorded for this clonotype. The rearrangement joins TRBV5-1 to TRBJ2-5; D may be TRBD2 (5 bases). The CDR3 runs to 14 residues. V was cut by 5 bases and J by 1 base, with 12 bases left in between. Germline CDR1 SGHRS, CDR2 YFSETQ. The CDR3 nucleotides read TGCGCCAGCAGTCTGGTTAGCGTCCAAGAGACCCAGTACTTC. It encodes CASSLVSVQETQYF.

This clonotype has ten or more counts. The rearrangement joins TRBV20-1 to TRBJ2-5, with TRBD2 identical over 8 bases. The CDR3 has 15 amino acids. After removal of 2 bases from V and 3 bases from J, the junction contained 8 bases not matched to a gene. Germline CDR1 reads DFQATT; CDR2 reads SNEGSKA (reference sequence). CDR3 coding DNA: TGCAGTGCTAGAATTTATGGGACTAGGGAAGAGACCCAGTACTTC. This codes for CSARIYGTREETQYF.

This clonotype was detected ten times or more. The chain carries TRBV12-3 or TRBV12-4 and TRBJ2-2, with 7 bases aligning to TRBD1. V lost 3 bases and J lost 5; bases outside the gene matches: 6. The CDR3 totals 15 residues. The CDR3 DNA is TGTGCCAGCAGTTTGATACAGGGGTTGACCGGGGAGCTGTTTTTT. Protein sequence: CASSLIQGLTGELFF.

This clonotype was picked up many times. V is TRBV10-3 and J is TRBJ1-1; a possible D gene is TRBD1 (6 bases). CDR1 and CDR2 from the germline V gene are ENHRY and SYGVKD. Trimming stripped 4 bases from V and 5 bases from J, with 17 bases between. The CDR3 has 15 residues. The CDR3, as DNA: TGTGCCATCAGTGTCTCCGGGGGGCGGGGGACTGAAGCTTTCTTT. Protein sequence: CAISVSGGRGTEAFF.

This clonotype was seen repeatedly, ten times or more. The V and J genes are TRBV29-1 and TRBJ1-1; no clear D. Germline V gives CDR1 SQVTM, CDR2 ANQGSEA. The CDR3 extends over 10 amino acids. Between the trimmed V and J ends, which lost 4 bases and 4 bases, there was a span of 4 bases. This chain's CDR3 is CSVGLTEAFF. The CDR3 DNA follows: TGCAGCGTTGGGCTCACTGAAGCTTTCTTT.

On this clonotype: Germline is not matched at one junction end, which may reflect a read error. The chain joins TRBV6-2 or TRBV6-3 to TRBJ1-2; D perhaps matches TRBD1 (6 bases). The CDR3 totals 13 residues. Germline CDR1 and CDR2: MNHEY and SVGEGT. Here the CDR3 reads CANSPWTVAIYTF. CDR3 DNA: TGTGCCAACAGTCCGTGGACAGTTGCAATCTACACCTTC.

A single count supports this clonotype. The V call is TRBV5-6, the J call TRBJ2-7; 13 bases map to TRBD2. The CDR3 has 16 amino acids. V was pared by 3 bases and J by 6 bases, with 9 bases of the junction left unmatched. The germline gives CDR1 SGHDT, CDR2 YYEEEE. CDR3 DNA: TGTGCCAGCAGCTGGAGGACTAGCGGGAGTCGGCGCGAGCAGTACTTC. Translating it yields CASSWRTSGSRREQYF.

This clonotype has at least ten counts. The chain is built from TRBV5-1 and TRBJ2-3; 8 bases agree with TRBD2. In germline, CDR1 is SGHRS, CDR2 YFSETQ. This CDR3 has 15 residues. The ends lost 3 bases at V and 5 bases at J; junction bases unmatched: 8. This CDR3 reads CASSSTSGRIDTQYF. CDR3 coding DNA: TGCGCCAGCAGCTCCACTAGCGGTCGGATAGATACGCAGTATTTT. The variable domain in full, with the rest retrieved from reference TRBV5-1 and TRBJ2-3, is KAGVTQTPRYLIKTRGQQVTLSCSPISGHRSVSWYQQTPGQGLQFLFEYFSETQRNKGNFPGRFSGRQFSNSRSEMNVSTLELGDSALYLCASSSTSGRIDTQYFGPGTRLTVL.

By frequency in the sample, this clonotype is medium-sized. The chain couples TRBV20-1 to TRBJ2-7, with a weak D call TRBD2 (6 bases). CDR3 length equals 14 residues. Germline lookup yields CDR1 DFQATT and CDR2 SNEGSKA (reference sequence). V was pared by 6 bases and J by 4 bases, with 19 bases between. The CDR3 DNA follows: TGCAGTGCCCCGCGGCCGGGACTCAAGTACGAGCAGTACTTC. This codes for CSAPRPGLKYEQYF.

The chain links TRBV6-2 or TRBV6-3 to TRBJ2-7; D perhaps matches TRBD1 (5 bases). With 5 bases removed from V and 3 bases from J, the gap between germline ends came to 20 bases. The CDR3 consists of 16 residues. Germline assignment: CDR1 MNHEY and CDR2 SVGEGT. CDR3 sequence: CASSDRQFLKVYEQYF. The CDR3 DNA reads as TGTGCCAGCAGTGACAGACAGTTTTTGAAGGTCTACGAGCAGTACTTC.